This T cell receptor (beta chain) comes out of a study of T-cell reconstitution after alpha-beta-depleted transplantation in children. Preparation of the TCRbeta library involved a method that used unique molecular identifiers. TCRdb passed the PCR reads through MiXCR, listing each CDR3 protein once. The table records about 500,000 distinct CDR3 sequences, over 25% of them present only once. This clonotype was observed a few times. This CDR3 is built from 12 residues. V lost 4 bases and J 5 bases, leaving 8 bases between the germline ends. This receptor was identified in a human donor who donated a stem cell graft to a child with aplastic anemia. The chain joins TRBV12-3 or TRBV12-4 to TRBJ2-5; D may be TRBD1 or TRBD2 (5 bases each). Sequenced here: PBMCs from the stem cell graft donor, sampled from the stem cell graft. CDR3 in DNA: TGTGCCAGCAGTTACAGGAGGGAGACCCAGTACTTC. As protein: CASSYRRETQYF.